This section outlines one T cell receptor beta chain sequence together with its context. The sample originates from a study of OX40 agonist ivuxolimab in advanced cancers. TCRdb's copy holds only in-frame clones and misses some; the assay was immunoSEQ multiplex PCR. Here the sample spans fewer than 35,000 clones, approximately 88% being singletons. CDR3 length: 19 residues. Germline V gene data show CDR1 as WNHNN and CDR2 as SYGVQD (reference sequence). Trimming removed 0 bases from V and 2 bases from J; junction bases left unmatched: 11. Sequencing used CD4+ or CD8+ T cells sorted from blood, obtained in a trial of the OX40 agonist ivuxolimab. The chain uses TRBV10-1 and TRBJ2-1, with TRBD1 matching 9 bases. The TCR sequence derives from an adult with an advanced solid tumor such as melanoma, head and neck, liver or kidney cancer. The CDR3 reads CASSESHYIGTGTYNEQFF. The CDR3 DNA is TGCGCCAGCAGTGAGTCCCATTACATCGGGACAGGGACCTACAATGAGCAGTTCTTC.